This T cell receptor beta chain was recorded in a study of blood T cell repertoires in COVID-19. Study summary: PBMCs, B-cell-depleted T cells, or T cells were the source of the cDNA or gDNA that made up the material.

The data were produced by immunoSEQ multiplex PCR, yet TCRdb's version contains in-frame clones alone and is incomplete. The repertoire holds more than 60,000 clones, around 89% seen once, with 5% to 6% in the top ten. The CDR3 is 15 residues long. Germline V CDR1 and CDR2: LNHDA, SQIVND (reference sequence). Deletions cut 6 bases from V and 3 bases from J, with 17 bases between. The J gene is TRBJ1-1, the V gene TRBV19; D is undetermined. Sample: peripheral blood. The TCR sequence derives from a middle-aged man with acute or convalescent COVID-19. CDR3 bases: TGTGCCAGTAGGCCTGGCCGTTGGAGACACACTGAAGCTTTCTTT. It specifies CASRPGRWRHTEAFF. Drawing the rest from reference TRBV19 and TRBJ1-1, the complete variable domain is DGGITQSPKYLFRKEGQNVTLSCEQNLNHDAMYWYRQDPGQGLRLIYYSQIVNDFQKGDIAEGYSVSREKKESFPLTVTSAQKNPTAFYLCASRPGRWRHTEAFFGQGTRLTVV.